Listed below are T cell receptor beta chains from one sample, sequenced in a study of siplizumab effects on memory and regulatory T cells. Some clones are missing from TCRdb's copy, which holds only in-frame ones; the method was immunoSEQ multiplex PCR. Among nearly 95,000 clones listed, 94% were seen once. What was sequenced was non-Treg CD4+ T cells sorted from blood. These receptors were collected from a human donor in good health. The conserved cysteine and the conserved F or W are not part of the CDR3 here. A clone size is listed for some rows: how often the clone was seen (once, few, many), or a class if it is expanded.

.	TRBJ2-2	TRBV7-9	ASSRAGTNTGELF
.	TRBJ1-6	TRBV27	ASRRGTVVNSPLH
.	TRBJ1-6	TRBV6-6	ASSSGQGNSPLH
.	TRBJ2-7	TRBV7-9	ASSQLADYEQY
.	TRBJ1-1	TRBV2	ASSARREAF
.	TRBJ1-1	TRBV7-2	ASSFAGGGTEAF
.	TRBJ1-3	TRBV10-3	AISLSPPGTGNTIY
.	TRBJ1-2	TRBV29-1	SVGFTGIRTYGYT
.	TRBJ2-3	TRBV6-1	ASSASAGPFDTQY
.	TRBJ2-1	TRBV7-9	ASSLIQLYNEQF
once	TRBJ2-7	TRBV29-1	SVEGNRRGTDYEQY
.	TRBJ2-6	TRBV7-2	ASSRTGGAAGANVLT
.	TRBJ2-1	TRBV7-2	ASSLTGTNEQF
once	TRBJ1-2	TRBV4-2	ASSQDPGTRGYT
.	TRBJ1-1	TRBV27	ASKEGGTLVTEAF
.	TRBJ2-3	TRBV11-3	ASSPNRVTDTQY
.	TRBJ2-1	TRBV7-9	ASTSIGSSYNEQF
.	TRBJ2-5	TRBV19	ASRRTGGQETQY
.	TRBJ2-2	TRBV5-6	ASSFGATGGYRELF
.	TRBJ1-1	TRBV4-1	ASSQDRANTEAF
once	TRBJ1-1	TRBV14	ASSQDLVAEAF
.	TRBJ2-3	TRBV20-1	SAPRGDTQY